The following is a TCR beta chain sequence with its context. This sample was taken from a study of blood T cell repertoires in COVID-19. Turning to the study itself: T cells, B-cell-depleted T cells, or PBMCs supplied cDNA or gDNA.

Germline values: CDR1 MDHEN, CDR2 SYDVKM. Trimming took 2 bases from V and 1 from J, leaving 9 bases between them. CDR3 size: 15 residues. Data came from immunoSEQ multiplex PCR; TCRdb stores just in-frame clones and leaves some out. The repertoire holds around 110,000 clones, with approximately 80% as singletons. The sample was peripheral blood. The chain recombines TRBV28 with TRBJ1-3; tentative D call: TRBD1 (5 bases). This TCR came from a man aged 65-85 years with active or convalescent COVID-19. The CDR3 nucleotides read TGTGCCAGCAGTTTAATCGGGGGATCTGGAAACACCATATATTTT. This encodes CASSLIGGSGNTIYF.